The source of this T cell receptor (beta chain) is a study of a mutant IDH1 vaccine in newly diagnosed glioma (dated by TCRdb to about 2021). About the study as a whole: Patients were given eight vaccinations, in weeks 1, 3, 5, 7, 11, 15, 19 and 23, which matched visits V03 through V10. Prior to enrollment, standard therapy consisting of radiotherapy alone, temozolomide alone, or radiochemotherapy with temozolomide had been administered to patients, with the combination being received by most patients. For exploratory analyses, longitudinal TCRB deep sequencing was carried out in approximately 25 treated patients wherever samples were available. Of the 32 patients who were treated, approximately 60% were male and approximately 38% were female, and the mean age was around 43 years. Vaccination was initiated 4-6 weeks after radiotherapy alone, or concurrently with temozolomide cycles in the chemotherapy-containing groups. Peripheral blood was collected at six visits: V03 (baseline), V05, V07, V10, V12 and V13. The investigation overall reported the following: No apparent relationship was observed between pseudoprogression and alterations in the top peripheral T cell clonotypes detected by TCRB sequencing. According to the authors, sample limitations meant that analyses of patient blood samples could not be reproduced. Availability determined which PBMC samples were chosen for TCRB deep sequencing. Across multiple MHC alleles, vaccine-induced immune responses were seen in 93.3% of patients.

Per the publication, the time point label means: week 23, last vaccination. A 20-mer mutant IDH1 peptide at 300 micrograms in Montanide made up each vaccine dose, which was injected subcutaneously together with topical imiquimod. Donors had newly diagnosed WHO grade 3 or 4 IDH1-mutant astrocytomas with loss of nuclear ATRX. The samples were drawn from NOA16, a multicentre, single-arm, open-label phase I trial in Germany that tested a mutant IDH1 peptide vaccine in humans for the first time. Genomic DNA for TCRB sequencing was isolated from EDTA blood with the DNeasy Blood and Tissue Kit. A note on this clone: No antigen is known for it. Per-nucleotide qualities are absent, and no much larger clonotype sits a single base away.

CDR1 and CDR2 are read off the germline V gene as SGDLS and YYNGEE. V drops 3 bases and J drops 3 bases, leaving 13 bases in between. Including cysteine and phenylalanine, the CDR3 has 14 amino acids. This entry keeps only the CDR3 DNA: 42 bases, framed from base 1. The receptor library was made with the immunoSEQ multiplex PCR assay. The hsTCRB Kit was used according to the manufacturer's protocol to amplify rearranged TCR beta chain sequences. TCRB libraries were sequenced on an Illumina MiSeq. The authors' pipeline ran thus. The proprietary platform of the kit vendor was used for demultiplexing, trimming and gene mapping. TCRdb re-hosts the immuneACCESS table, in-frame sequences only. Its copies lack some clones; in the studies checked, an unresolved V gene accounts for under half of them, and the cause for the rest is not known. Clone size and the V and J calls come from that table; the DNA yielded D and trimming. The sample table holds 25,000 to 30,000 clones, of which over 80% were seen once. The ten biggest clones cover 7% to 10% of the sample.

The origin of this receptor is a woman in her late teens or twenties with glioma. This receptor chain uses TRBV9 and TRBJ2-7; confidence is insufficient to name the D gene. The specimen comprised PBMCs, sampled from a glioma patient whose treatment included an IDH1 peptide vaccine. The nucleotide sequence reads TGTGCCAGCAGCGCACCGGGTTCCCTCTACGAGCAGTACTTC. It encodes CASSAPGSLYEQYF. The variable domain in full, with residues beyond the CDR3 obtained from the reference TRBV9 and TRBJ2-7 genes, is DSGVTQTPKHLITATGQRVTLRCSPRSGDLSVYWYQQSLDQGLQFLIQYYNGEERAKGNILERFSAQQFPDLHSELNLSSLELGDSALYFCASSAPGSLYEQYFGPGTRLTVT.